This T cell receptor (beta chain) is from a study of T cell responses to AZD1222 COVID-19 vaccine. Remarks on this clone: Its matching antigen is unknown.

Whole-study findings and limits: Donors, mostly white British, included more females; clonal diversity was possibly underestimated.

Assay: immunoSEQ multiplex PCR; the TCRdb copy retains only in-frame clones and omits some. The sample lists around 66,000 clones, more than 75% seen once, with more than 4.5% in the top ten. The germline V gene encodes CDR1 SNHLY and CDR2 FYNNEI. The CDR3 is 14 residues long. Trimming stripped 3 bases from V and 2 bases from J, with 7 bases between. Specimen: peripheral blood, collected 28 days after the second dose of the MenACWY control vaccine. The TCR sequence derives from an adult who received the MenACWY meningococcal vaccine as a control. The genes are TRBV2 and TRBJ1-4; D remains ambiguous. CDR3 amino acids: CASSDGTTNEKLFF. CDR3 sequence (DNA): TGTGCCAGCAGTGATGGAACTACTAATGAAAAACTGTTTTTT.